The clone carrying this T cell receptor (beta chain) appeared a few times. The antigen remains undetermined. The entry originates in a study of identical twins. Study outcomes and limitations: With abundant cord blood beta clonotypes, insertions were fewer; memory repertoires showed no such pattern. Low generation-probability sequences were in excess among twin-shared out-of-frame alpha sequences.

Template switching introduced a universal primer site, and the cDNA bore unique molecular identifiers. TCRdb re-called the 5' RACE reads with MiXCR, one entry per CDR3 protein. The sample carries fewer than 250,000 distinct CDR3 sequences, around 6.6% recorded once. The CDR3 contains 15 residues. Germline V gives CDR1 MNHNS, CDR2 SASEGT. V was pared by 7 bases and J by 2 bases, with 6 bases of the junction left unmatched. This sample also belongs to another study, concerning yellow fever vaccine responses in identical twins. That paper adds: Twins' vaccine T cell response reportedly gave the appearance of partial convergence and partial personalization.

The gene calls are TRBV6-1 and TRBJ2-1, with 9 nucleotides matching TRBD2. Sample: memory (CD45RO+) T cells sorted from blood. The sequence was collected from a woman under 30 in good health. The CDR3 loop reads CASTYASGTYNEQFF. The CDR3 bases are TGTGCCAGCACGTATGCTAGCGGGACCTACAATGAGCAGTTCTTC.